This is a list of T cell receptor beta chains from one sample in a study of T cells in Graves' hyperthyroidism and ophthalmopathy. TCRdb re-called the multiplex PCR reads with MiXCR, one entry per CDR3 protein. The table has approximately 400,000 distinct CDR3 sequences, approximately 17% seen once. The source material was blood. Receptor source: a man between 18 and 29 years old with Graves' ophthalmopathy. Both conserved end residues are part of each CDR3. A D gene is named only where the DNA matches it firmly. The size entry is marked missing in some rows and otherwise reads once, few, many or a size class.

TRBD1,-,TRBV7-9,TRBJ2-6,TGTGCCAGCAGCAGCCGGGACAGGGTTTCTGGGGCCAACGTCCTGACTTTC,CASSSRDRVSGANVLTF
-,-,TRBV6-1,TRBJ2-4,TGTGCCAGCAGGAGAGATTGGGGTGACATTCAGTACTTC,CASRRDWGDIQYF
TRBD1,many,TRBV11-2,TRBJ2-7,TGTGCCAGCAGTTCACTCAGAAAAAGGGACAGTTGGGGTTCCTACGAGCAGTACTTC,CASSSLRKRDSWGSYEQYF
TRBD1,many,TRBV6-1,TRBJ2-7,TGTGCCAGCAAGCTCGGGACAGGGGAATACGAGCAGTACTTC,CASKLGTGEYEQYF
-,many,TRBV7-9,TRBJ1-1,TGTGCCAGCAGCCCGCCCTCGGGGGTGGCCACTGAAGCTTTCTTT,CASSPPSGVATEAFF
-,many,TRBV27,TRBJ1-2,TGTGCCAGCAGTTTTGGTTCGACAGACTATGGCTACACCTTC,CASSFGSTDYGYTF
-,many,TRBV7-9,TRBJ2-1,TGTGCCAGCAGCTTAACGGGGCCGGGCAATGAGCAGTTCTTC,CASSLTGPGNEQFF
-,many,TRBV2,TRBJ1-2,TGTGCCAGCACCTCCGAGGCCTATGGCTACACCTTC,CASTSEAYGYTF
-,many,TRBV11-2,TRBJ1-4,TGTGCCAGCAGCATCGAGGGGCGTTTTGAAAAACTGTTTTTT,CASSIEGRFEKLFF
-,many,TRBV24-1,TRBJ1-2,TGTGCCACCAGTGCGGGCTATGGCTACACCTTC,CATSAGYGYTF
TRBD2,-,TRBV5-1,TRBJ2-4,TGCGCCAGCAGCTGTTCCAGGGAGGGCAAAAACATTCAGTACTTC,CASSCSREGKNIQYF
-,-,TRBV11-2,TRBJ2-1,TGTGCCAGCAGCCAGAGGGAACCCTCCGATGAGCAGTTCTTC,CASSQREPSDEQFF
-,many,TRBV7-9,TRBJ1-4,TGTGCCAGCAGCTCGGACAGAAGTGGAGCAAAACTGTTTTTT,CASSSDRSGAKLFF
-,many,TRBV6-1,TRBJ1-5,TGTGCCAGTCAAGAAGTATCGAATCAGCCCCAGCATTTT,CASQEVSNQPQHF
-,many,TRBV2,TRBJ1-1,TGTGCCAGCAGTGCGGGATATACCACTGAAGCTTTCTTT,CASSAGYTTEAFF
-,many,TRBV27,TRBJ2-5,TGTGCCAGCAGTTTATCGGAGGACAGGACCCAGTACTTC,CASSLSEDRTQYF
-,many,TRBV6-2/TRBV6-3,TRBJ2-7,TGTGCCAGCAGCTACACTAACAGGGTCGAGCAGTACTTC,CASSYTNRVEQYF
TRBD1,many,TRBV5-1,TRBJ1-1,TGCGCCAGCAGCTTTACAGGGGACGTGAACACTGAAGCTTTCTTT,CASSFTGDVNTEAFF
TRBD1,-,TRBV12-3/TRBV12-4,TRBJ1-3,TGTGCCAGCAGCGCCCACCGGGACAGGGGGCCTGGAAACACCATATATTTT,CASSAHRDRGPGNTIYF
-,many,TRBV7-9,TRBJ2-3,TGTGCCAGCAGCTATAACACAGATACGCAGTATTTT,CASSYNTDTQYF
-,many,TRBV7-3,TRBJ1-3,TGTGCCAGCATCCCAGGGTCAGGAAACACCATATATTTT,CASIPGSGNTIYF
TRBD2,-,TRBV20-1,TRBJ2-2,TGCAGTGGACTAGCGACAAAAAACGGCGGGGAGCTGTTTTTT,CSGLATKNGGELFF
-,few,TRBV6-2/TRBV6-3,TRBJ2-2,TGTGCCAGCACAGCCCCGGGGGTGAACACCGGGGAGCTGTTTTTT,CASTAPGVNTGELFF
-,many,TRBV6-1,TRBJ2-5,TGTGCCAGCAGTTACAGGGTAGGGAAGGAGACCCAGTACTTC,CASSYRVGKETQYF
-,-,TRBV19,TRBJ2-6,TGTGCCAGTAGTAAGTCAGGACCCTCTGGGGCCAACGTCCTGACTTTC,CASSKSGPSGANVLTF
TRBD2,-,TRBV20-1,TRBJ2-3,TGCAGTGCTAGACCGACTAGCGGGGGGTATGCAGATACGCAGTATTTT,CSARPTSGGYADTQYF
-,few,TRBV19,TRBJ1-5,TGTGCCAGTAGTATCATGGCATACACCGCCAATCAGCCCCAGCATTTT,CASSIMAYTANQPQHF
TRBD1,-,TRBV6-1,TRBJ1-1,TGTGCCAGCAGGGACAGGGAGGGGACTGAAGCTTTCTTT,CASRDREGTEAFF
-,many,TRBV20-1,TRBJ1-2,TGCAGTGCTTCGCAGGGGAACTATGGCTACACCTTC,CSASQGNYGYTF
-,many,TRBV3-1,TRBJ1-4,TGTGCCAGCAGCCCTAGCCTATATACAGGAGGGTTTGAAAAACTGTTTTTT,CASSPSLYTGGFEKLFF
-,many,TRBV20-1,TRBJ2-7,TGCAGTGCTAGAGATTCCGGGGCCTACGAGCAGTACTTC,CSARDSGAYEQYF
TRBD2,many,TRBV2,TRBJ2-5,TGTGCCAGCAGAAAAACGGGACTAGCGATTAAAGAGACCCAGTACTTC,CASRKTGLAIKETQYF
-,-,TRBV6-1,TRBJ2-7,TGTGCCAGCAGTGAAGCGCTTTCAGGAGGGGTCAAGAACGAGCAGTACTTC,CASSEALSGGVKNEQYF
TRBD1,many,TRBV2,TRBJ1-2,TGTGCCAGCAGTGAGCGCCAGGGGGACAGGGGCTACGGCTACACCTTC,CASSERQGDRGYGYTF
-,-,TRBV9,TRBJ2-7,TGTGCCAGCAGCGTAGTGGACCAGGGTGAGCAGTACTTC,CASSVVDQGEQYF
TRBD2,many,TRBV12-3/TRBV12-4,TRBJ2-1,TGTGCCACCCAGCGGGGGGGGGCTCACAATGAGCAGTTCTTC,CATQRGGAHNEQFF
TRBD2,many,TRBV2,TRBJ2-1,TGTGCCAGCACCGGACTAGCGGGGGGGTATGAGCAGTTCTTC,CASTGLAGGYEQFF
-,many,TRBV12-3/TRBV12-4,TRBJ2-3,TGTGCCAGCAGTCGAGCCCGCGATACGCAGTATTTT,CASSRARDTQYF
-,-,TRBV4-1,TRBJ2-2,TGCGCCAGCAGTCAACCCCGACTAGAGGGCGGGGAGCTGTTTTTT,CASSQPRLEGGELFF
TRBD1,many,TRBV7-9,TRBJ1-5,TGTGCCAGCAGTTTACAGGGGGGGAATCAGCCCCAGCATTTT,CASSLQGGNQPQHF
-,-,TRBV6-2/TRBV6-3,TRBJ1-6,TGTGCCAGCAGCCCCGGGGAGGGTGTCCATTCACCCCTCCACTTT,CASSPGEGVHSPLHF
TRBD2,few,TRBV6-6,TRBJ2-3,TGTGCCAGCAGTTACGGAGCGGGGATCACAGATACGCAGTATTTT,CASSYGAGITDTQYF
-,many,TRBV3-1,TRBJ1-6,TGTGCCAGCAGCCAAGTAGGTGTCGGGACCCTCCACTTT,CASSQVGVGTLHF
-,many,TRBV6-2/TRBV6-3,TRBJ1-5,TGTGCCAGCGGGGGCCCCGGACGGATGAGCAATCAGCCCCAGCATTTT,CASGGPGRMSNQPQHF
TRBD2,-,TRBV5-6,TRBJ2-7,TGTGCCAGCAGCTTGGTGACTAGCGGGACCTACGAGCAGTACTTC,CASSLVTSGTYEQYF
TRBD2,many,TRBV6-2/TRBV6-3,TRBJ2-3,TGTGCCAGTAGCGGGGGGCGAACCACAGATACGCAGTATTTT,CASSGGRTTDTQYF
-,-,TRBV7-9,TRBJ2-1,TGTGCCAGCACCCAGGATCCTTACAATGAGCAGTTCTTC,CASTQDPYNEQFF
-,-,TRBV4-1,TRBJ2-5,TGCGCCAGCAGCCAAGAGGGGGGAGGTCAAGAGACCCAGTACTTC,CASSQEGGGQETQYF
TRBD2,many,TRBV5-1,TRBJ2-3,TGCGCCAGCGGGAGAGCGGGGGGTCTCACAGATACGCAGTATTTT,CASGRAGGLTDTQYF
-,-,TRBV29-1,TRBJ1-2,TGCAGCGTTGAGAGCAGGGACTATGGCTACACCTTC,CSVESRDYGYTF
-,-,TRBV10-3,TRBJ2-1,TGTGCCATCAGTGACAAAGTACAGGGTGGGAATGAGCAGTTCTTC,CAISDKVQGGNEQFF
-,many,TRBV28,TRBJ1-1,TGTGCCAGCAGTCTAGGGCAGGGGCGCACTGAAGCTTTCTTT,CASSLGQGRTEAFF
-,many,TRBV7-2,TRBJ1-2,TGTGCCAGCAGCTTATCGCAGGGATCGCTTGGCTACACCTTC,CASSLSQGSLGYTF
-,-,TRBV28,TRBJ1-3,TGTGCCAGCAGCCCGCACCCTGGGGGGCGGAACACCATATATTTT,CASSPHPGGRNTIYF